A selection of T cell receptor beta chains follows, all from one sample in a study of PD-1 blockade in classical Hodgkin lymphoma. The method was immunoSEQ multiplex PCR; TCRdb's version includes in-frame clones alone and lacks a portion of them. This sample has approximately 60,000 clones; around 88% occur once, and the top ten carry about an eighth. Here the sequenced sample was peripheral blood mononuclear cells (PBMCs), taken at baseline. These receptors were obtained from a human donor with classical Hodgkin lymphoma. Each CDR3 is given with its conserved first and last residue. A D gene is named only where the DNA matches it firmly. Part of the rows lack a size; the others show once, few, many or a class for expanded clones.

CDR3aa: CASSIGQSDEQFF
CDR3nt: TGTGCCAGTAGTATCGGTCAGTCCGATGAGCAGTTCTTC
v_gene: TRBV19
d_gene: .
abundance: .
j_gene: TRBJ2-1

CDR3aa: CASSPGAEGNQPQHF
CDR3nt: TGTGCCAGCAGCCCAGGAGCGGAGGGCAATCAGCCCCAGCATTTT
v_gene: TRBV7-9
d_gene: .
abundance: .
j_gene: TRBJ1-5

CDR3aa: CASSEQGTHEQYF
CDR3nt: TGTGCCAGCAGTGAACAGGGGACGCACGAGCAGTACTTC
v_gene: TRBV25-1
d_gene: .
abundance: .
j_gene: TRBJ2-7

CDR3aa: CASSLRGGYNEQFF
CDR3nt: TGTGCCAGCAGTCTTCGCGGGGGCTACAATGAGCAGTTCTTC
v_gene: TRBV28
d_gene: TRBD2
abundance: .
j_gene: TRBJ2-1

CDR3aa: CASSYSSRGGYEQYF
CDR3nt: TGTGCCAGCAGTTACTCGAGTCGGGGGGGCTACGAGCAGTACTTC
v_gene: TRBV6-6
d_gene: TRBD2
abundance: once
j_gene: TRBJ2-7

CDR3aa: CASSGRVSTDTQYF
CDR3nt: TGTGCCAGCAGCGGCAGGGTGAGCACAGATACGCAGTATTTT
v_gene: TRBV9
d_gene: .
abundance: .
j_gene: TRBJ2-3

CDR3aa: CASSPLLGATNEKLFF
CDR3nt: TGTGCCAGCTCACCACTTCTAGGGGCAACTAATGAAAAACTGTTTTTT
v_gene: TRBV18
d_gene: .
abundance: once
j_gene: TRBJ1-4

CDR3aa: CASSLRTSWYNEQFF
CDR3nt: TGTGCCAGCAGCCTGAGGACCTCCTGGTACAATGAGCAGTTCTTC
v_gene: TRBV7-8
d_gene: .
abundance: few
j_gene: TRBJ2-1

CDR3aa: CASSLVAGINYGYTF
CDR3nt: TGTGCCAGCAGCTTAGTAGCAGGGATTAACTATGGCTACACCTTC
v_gene: TRBV7-8
d_gene: .
abundance: .
j_gene: TRBJ1-2

CDR3aa: CASTPAGTDTQYF
CDR3nt: TGTGCCAGCACCCCAGCTGGTACAGATACGCAGTATTTT
v_gene: TRBV6-1
d_gene: .
abundance: .
j_gene: TRBJ2-3

CDR3aa: CASSLTSYNEQFF
CDR3nt: TGTGCCAGCAGCCTGACTAGCTACAATGAGCAGTTCTTC
v_gene: TRBV14
d_gene: .
abundance: once
j_gene: TRBJ2-1

CDR3aa: CASSVTSGGNEQFF
CDR3nt: TGTGCCAGCAGCGTGACTAGCGGGGGGAATGAGCAGTTCTTC
v_gene: TRBV9
d_gene: TRBD2
abundance: .
j_gene: TRBJ2-1

CDR3aa: CASSEDHRGADTQYF
CDR3nt: TGTGCCAGCAGTGAAGATCACAGGGGAGCAGATACGCAGTATTTT
v_gene: TRBV2
d_gene: TRBD1
abundance: .
j_gene: TRBJ2-3

CDR3aa: CASSQDLTGELFF
CDR3nt: TGCGCCAGCAGCCAAGATCTCACCGGGGAGCTGTTTTTT
v_gene: TRBV4-3
d_gene: .
abundance: few
j_gene: TRBJ2-2

CDR3aa: CASSPKSEQYF
CDR3nt: TGTGCCAGCTCACCGAAAAGCGAGCAGTACTTC
v_gene: TRBV18
d_gene: .
abundance: .
j_gene: TRBJ2-7

CDR3aa: CASSSRTGGESYEQYF
CDR3nt: TGTGCCAGCAGCTCCCGGACAGGAGGGGAGTCCTACGAGCAGTACTTC
v_gene: TRBV7-8
d_gene: .
abundance: .
j_gene: TRBJ2-7

CDR3aa: CAWGDGAISGANVLTF
CDR3nt: TGTGCCTGGGGGGACGGGGCGATCTCTGGGGCCAACGTCCTGACTTTC
v_gene: TRBV30
d_gene: .
abundance: few
j_gene: TRBJ2-6

CDR3aa: CASSLSQGHEQYF
CDR3nt: TGTGCCAGCAGCTTATCCCAGGGACACGAGCAGTACTTC
v_gene: TRBV7-6
d_gene: .
abundance: .
j_gene: TRBJ2-7

CDR3aa: CATPGQVPYEQYF
CDR3nt: TGTGCCACCCCGGGGCAGGTACCCTACGAGCAGTACTTC
v_gene: TRBV7-9
d_gene: .
abundance: once
j_gene: TRBJ2-7

CDR3aa: CASSNRDTVYEQYF
CDR3nt: TGTGCCAGCAGCAACCGGGACACAGTCTACGAGCAGTACTTC
v_gene: TRBV7-8
d_gene: .
abundance: .
j_gene: TRBJ2-7

CDR3aa: CASSPGDFNEKLFF
CDR3nt: TGTGCCAGCAGCCCAGGGGACTTTAATGAAAAACTGTTTTTT
v_gene: TRBV9
d_gene: .
abundance: .
j_gene: TRBJ1-4

CDR3aa: CASGSGGTEAFF
CDR3nt: TGTGCCAGCGGGTCCGGCGGGACTGAAGCTTTCTTT
v_gene: TRBV5-4
d_gene: .
abundance: .
j_gene: TRBJ1-1

CDR3aa: CASSLSGGNDEQYF
CDR3nt: TGTGCCAGCAGCCTTAGCGGGGGGAACGACGAGCAGTACTTC
v_gene: TRBV7-9
d_gene: TRBD2
abundance: .
j_gene: TRBJ2-7

CDR3aa: CASIKRAETLNEQFF
CDR3nt: TGTGCCAGCATTAAACGTGCAGAAACCCTCAATGAGCAGTTCTTC
v_gene: TRBV27
d_gene: .
abundance: .
j_gene: TRBJ2-1

CDR3aa: CAISREGGEAFF
CDR3nt: TGTGCCATCAGCCGGGAGGGGGGAGAAGCTTTCTTT
v_gene: TRBV10-3
d_gene: .
abundance: .
j_gene: TRBJ1-1

CDR3aa: CASSPPKGTYGYTF
CDR3nt: TGTGCCAGCTCACCACCGAAGGGGACCTATGGCTACACCTTC
v_gene: TRBV18
d_gene: .
abundance: .
j_gene: TRBJ1-2

CDR3aa: CASSNYEQYF
CDR3nt: TGTGCCAGCAGCAACTACGAGCAGTACTTC
v_gene: TRBV21-1
d_gene: .
abundance: .
j_gene: TRBJ2-7

CDR3aa: CASSYRQNSPLHF
CDR3nt: TGTGCCAGCAGTTACCGGCAAAATTCACCCCTCCACTTT
v_gene: TRBV6-5
d_gene: .
abundance: .
j_gene: TRBJ1-6

CDR3aa: CASSARLAGTDTQYF
CDR3nt: TGTGCCAGCAGCGCCAGACTAGCGGGGACTGATACGCAGTATTTT
v_gene: TRBV5-4
d_gene: TRBD2
abundance: .
j_gene: TRBJ2-3

CDR3aa: CASSLDVGETQYF
CDR3nt: TGTGCCAGCAGCTTAGACGTCGGGGAGACCCAGTACTTC
v_gene: TRBV7-9
d_gene: .
abundance: .
j_gene: TRBJ2-5

CDR3aa: CASSPREGGTEAFF
CDR3nt: TGCGCCAGCAGCCCTCGGGAGGGGGGCACTGAAGCTTTCTTT
v_gene: TRBV5-1
d_gene: .
abundance: .
j_gene: TRBJ1-1

CDR3aa: CASSPRGSLNQPQHF
CDR3nt: TGTGCCAGCTCACCACGGGGCAGCCTAAATCAGCCCCAGCATTTT
v_gene: TRBV18
d_gene: .
abundance: .
j_gene: TRBJ1-5

CDR3aa: CASSSLTTYEQYF
CDR3nt: TGTGCCAGCAGTTCCCTGACGACTTACGAGCAGTACTTC
v_gene: TRBV27
d_gene: .
abundance: .
j_gene: TRBJ2-7

CDR3aa: CASSTDRGQADTQYF
CDR3nt: TGTGCCAGCAGTACGGACAGGGGACAGGCGGATACGCAGTATTTT
v_gene: TRBV28
d_gene: TRBD1
abundance: .
j_gene: TRBJ2-3

CDR3aa: CASSWTSGDNEQFF
CDR3nt: TGTGCCAGCAGCTGGACTAGCGGAGACAATGAGCAGTTCTTC
v_gene: TRBV5-5
d_gene: TRBD2
abundance: .
j_gene: TRBJ2-1

CDR3aa: CASSTGLANEKLFF
CDR3nt: TGCGCCAGCAGCACAGGGCTGGCTAATGAAAAACTGTTTTTT
v_gene: TRBV5-1
d_gene: .
abundance: once
j_gene: TRBJ1-4

CDR3aa: CAWSVQGPGSPLHF
CDR3nt: TGTGCCTGGAGCGTACAGGGGCCGGGCTCACCCCTCCACTTT
v_gene: TRBV30
d_gene: TRBD1
abundance: .
j_gene: TRBJ1-6

CDR3aa: CASSPRRGGVGQDTDTQYF
CDR3nt: TGTGCCAGCAGCCCGAGAAGGGGTGGGGTGGGACAGGACACAGATACGCAGTATTTT
v_gene: TRBV7-9
d_gene: TRBD1
abundance: .
j_gene: TRBJ2-3

CDR3aa: CASSYWGANTEAFF
CDR3nt: TGTGCCAGCAGTTACTGGGGGGCGAACACTGAAGCTTTCTTT
v_gene: TRBV6-5
d_gene: .
abundance: .
j_gene: TRBJ1-1

CDR3aa: CASSPGGGNIQYF
CDR3nt: TGTGCCAGCAGCCCAGGGGGGGGAAACATTCAGTACTTC
v_gene: TRBV7-9
d_gene: .
abundance: .
j_gene: TRBJ2-4

CDR3aa: CASSQERGGSYEQYF
CDR3nt: TGTGCCAGCAGCCAAGAGCGGGGGGGTTCCTACGAGCAGTACTTC
v_gene: TRBV14
d_gene: TRBD2
abundance: .
j_gene: TRBJ2-7

CDR3aa: CASSLEYTDTQYF
CDR3nt: TGTGCCAGCAGCTTGGAGTACACAGATACGCAGTATTTT
v_gene: TRBV7-9
d_gene: .
abundance: .
j_gene: TRBJ2-3

CDR3aa: CASSLGPRETRETQYF
CDR3nt: TGTGCCAGCAGCTTAGGCCCCCGGGAAACTAGGGAGACCCAGTACTTC
v_gene: TRBV11-2
d_gene: .
abundance: .
j_gene: TRBJ2-5

CDR3aa: CASHPGQSTDTQYF
CDR3nt: TGTGCCAGCCATCCGGGACAGAGCACAGATACGCAGTATTTT
v_gene: TRBV2
d_gene: TRBD1
abundance: .
j_gene: TRBJ2-3

CDR3aa: CASSLAGAGADDRQYF
CDR3nt: TGTGCCAGCAGCTTAGCGGGGGCAGGGGCCGACGACCGGCAGTACTTC
v_gene: TRBV7-9
d_gene: .
abundance: once
j_gene: TRBJ2-7

CDR3aa: CASSPRTGGSGNTIYF
CDR3nt: TGTGCCAGCAGCCCCCGGACAGGGGGGTCTGGAAACACCATATATTTT
v_gene: TRBV11-3
d_gene: TRBD1
abundance: once
j_gene: TRBJ1-3

CDR3aa: CASSQDPDYGYTF
CDR3nt: TGTGCCAGCAGCCAAGATCCTGACTATGGCTACACCTTC
v_gene: TRBV4-2
d_gene: .
abundance: .
j_gene: TRBJ1-2

CDR3aa: CAPGEQPGQPYEQYF
CDR3nt: TGTGCCCCCGGAGAACAACCGGGACAGCCTTACGAGCAGTACTTC
v_gene: TRBV30
d_gene: TRBD1
abundance: .
j_gene: TRBJ2-7

CDR3aa: CASSPAGAAYGYTF
CDR3nt: TGTGCCAGCTCACCGGCGGGGGCGGCCTATGGCTACACCTTC
v_gene: TRBV18
d_gene: .
abundance: .
j_gene: TRBJ1-2

CDR3aa: CASSYSGGVTDTQYF
CDR3nt: TGTGCCAGCAGCTATAGCGGGGGAGTCACAGATACGCAGTATTTT
v_gene: TRBV7-3
d_gene: TRBD2
abundance: .
j_gene: TRBJ2-3

CDR3aa: CASSDSGGALETQYF
CDR3nt: TGTGCCAGCAGTGACTCGGGGGGGGCGCTAGAGACCCAGTACTTC
v_gene: TRBV6-4
d_gene: .
abundance: .
j_gene: TRBJ2-5

CDR3aa: CSGGRVSGETQYF
CDR3nt: TGCAGCGGCGGTCGTGTGTCGGGAGAGACCCAGTACTTC
v_gene: TRBV29-1
d_gene: .
abundance: .
j_gene: TRBJ2-5

CDR3aa: CASSYGGTTAYEQYF
CDR3nt: TGTGCCAGCAGTTACGGGGGTACGACGGCCTACGAGCAGTACTTC
v_gene: TRBV6-5
d_gene: .
abundance: once
j_gene: TRBJ2-7

CDR3aa: CASIRGHTEAFF
CDR3nt: TGTGCCAGTATTAGGGGGCACACTGAAGCTTTCTTT
v_gene: TRBV19
d_gene: TRBD1
abundance: few
j_gene: TRBJ1-1

CDR3aa: CASSSRDLTGELFF
CDR3nt: TGTGCCAGCAGCAGCCGGGACCTCACCGGGGAGCTGTTTTTT
v_gene: TRBV7-3
d_gene: .
abundance: .
j_gene: TRBJ2-2

CDR3aa: CASSLRGDGYTF
CDR3nt: TGTGCCAGCAGCTTACGGGGAGATGGCTACACCTTC
v_gene: TRBV5-6
d_gene: .
abundance: .
j_gene: TRBJ1-2

CDR3aa: CASADSGNTIYF
CDR3nt: TGCGCCAGCGCTGACTCTGGAAACACCATATATTTT
v_gene: TRBV4-1
d_gene: .
abundance: .
j_gene: TRBJ1-3

CDR3aa: CAWSYRASGELFF
CDR3nt: TGTGCCTGGAGTTACAGGGCTAGCGGGGAGCTGTTTTTT
v_gene: TRBV30
d_gene: .
abundance: .
j_gene: TRBJ2-2

CDR3aa: CASSESPPGTSIHYEQYF
CDR3nt: TGTGCCAGCAGCGAATCGCCGCCCGGGACTAGCATCCACTACGAGCAGTACTTC
v_gene: TRBV5-6
d_gene: TRBD2
abundance: once
j_gene: TRBJ2-7

CDR3aa: CAWRLAGGPKQFF
CDR3nt: TGTGCCTGGAGGCTAGCGGGGGGGCCAAAGCAGTTCTTC
v_gene: TRBV30
d_gene: TRBD2
abundance: .
j_gene: TRBJ2-1